This T cell receptor (beta chain) was sequenced during a study of CD8 T cells in Susac syndrome. The sequenced target, TCR beta, came from blood CD8+ and CD4+ T cells. V lost 0 bases, J lost 8 bases, and 14 bases stayed unmatched. CDR1 MGHRA and CDR2 YSYEKL come from the germline V gene. The CDR3 runs 17 residues. Random hexamers were used to reverse transcribe 0.5 to 1 ug of RNA. The method of amplification for TCR beta CDR3 was immunoSEQ multiplex PCR, covering 54 Vbeta and 13 Jbeta. Via MiXCR, TCRdb re-called the immunoSEQ multiplex PCR reads, giving one row per CDR3 protein. The sample shows hundreds of thousands of distinct CDR3 sequences, around 93% of them seen only once.

This receptor was identified in a human donor with Susac syndrome. The sequenced sample consisted of CD4+ T cells from PBMCs. This chain connects TRBV4-1 to TRBJ1-2, with 8 nucleotides matching TRBD1. CDR3 protein: CASSQEEASGTGEGYTF. CDR3 nucleotide sequence: TGCGCCAGCAGCCAAGAGGAAGCCTCCGGGACAGGAGAGGGCTACACCTTC.